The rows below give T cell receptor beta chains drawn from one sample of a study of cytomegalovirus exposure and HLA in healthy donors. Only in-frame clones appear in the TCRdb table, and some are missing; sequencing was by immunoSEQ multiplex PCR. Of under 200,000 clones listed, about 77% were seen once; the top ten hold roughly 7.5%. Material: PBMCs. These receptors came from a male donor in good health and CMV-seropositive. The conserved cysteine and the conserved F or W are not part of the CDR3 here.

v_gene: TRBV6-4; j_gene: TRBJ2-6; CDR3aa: ASSGGDGSSGANVLT
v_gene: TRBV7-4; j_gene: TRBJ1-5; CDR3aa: ASSPGSRNQPQH
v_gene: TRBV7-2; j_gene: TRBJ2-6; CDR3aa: ASSKWTGGSGANVLT
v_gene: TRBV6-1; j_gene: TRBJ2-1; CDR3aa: ASSDLGGGRYNEQF
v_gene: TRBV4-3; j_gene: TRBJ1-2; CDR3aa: ASSQEGWYGYT
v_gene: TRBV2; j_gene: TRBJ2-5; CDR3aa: ASSVRGTGKQETQY
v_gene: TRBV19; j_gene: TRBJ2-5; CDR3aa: ASSLGTGDRETQY
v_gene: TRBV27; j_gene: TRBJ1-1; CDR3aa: ASSLIGGSTEAF
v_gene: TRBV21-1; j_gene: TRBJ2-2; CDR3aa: ASSKEYFTGELF
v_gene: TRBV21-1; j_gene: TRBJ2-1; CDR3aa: ASSKGASGNEQF
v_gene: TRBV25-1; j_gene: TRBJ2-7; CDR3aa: ASSGPGTGLNEQY
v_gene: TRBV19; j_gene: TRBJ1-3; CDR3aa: ASRGLDSGNTIY
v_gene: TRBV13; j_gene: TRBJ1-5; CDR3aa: ASSEGRNQPQH
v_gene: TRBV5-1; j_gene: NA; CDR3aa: ASSLGDRGSEQY
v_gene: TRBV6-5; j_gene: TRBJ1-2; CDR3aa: ASSPLTLNYGYT
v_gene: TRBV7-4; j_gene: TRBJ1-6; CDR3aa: ASSLRDRGLNSPLH
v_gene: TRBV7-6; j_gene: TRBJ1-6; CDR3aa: ASSSQGDNSPLH
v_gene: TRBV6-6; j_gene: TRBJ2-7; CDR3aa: AARQGQGNAYEQY
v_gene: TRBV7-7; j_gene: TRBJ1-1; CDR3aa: ASSSREGGEAF
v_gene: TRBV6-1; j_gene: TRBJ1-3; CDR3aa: ASSARTGDGNTIY
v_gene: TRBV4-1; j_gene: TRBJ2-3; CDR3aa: ASSQDKAPATDTQY
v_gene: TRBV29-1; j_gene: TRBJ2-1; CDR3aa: SVEGILAPSSYNEQF
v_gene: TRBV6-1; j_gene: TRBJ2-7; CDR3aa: ASSELGTGIEQY
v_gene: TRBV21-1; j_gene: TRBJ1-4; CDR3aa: ASDRDRGKATNEKLF
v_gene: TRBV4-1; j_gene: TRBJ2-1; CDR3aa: ASSQGSSGGGYNEQF
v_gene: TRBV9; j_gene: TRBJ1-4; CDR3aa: ASSQGGAGEKLF
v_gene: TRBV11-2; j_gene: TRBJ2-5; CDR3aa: ASSLAGRGLQETQY
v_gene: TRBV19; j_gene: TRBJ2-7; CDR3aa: ASSIQIFEGEQY
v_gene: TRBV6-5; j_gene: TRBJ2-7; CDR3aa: ASRRTSGGKDEQY
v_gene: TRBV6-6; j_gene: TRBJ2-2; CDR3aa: ASSYSGARGTGELF
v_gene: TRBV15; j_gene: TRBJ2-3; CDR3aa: ATSRDRASGGAEDTQY
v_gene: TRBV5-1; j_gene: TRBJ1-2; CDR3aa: ASSLERQDRVRGGYT
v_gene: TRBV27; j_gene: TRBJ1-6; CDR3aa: ASSLKGLPSYNSPLH
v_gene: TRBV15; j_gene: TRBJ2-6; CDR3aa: ATSRTGGSGANVLT
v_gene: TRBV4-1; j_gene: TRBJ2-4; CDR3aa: ASSQEWAGITAKNIQY
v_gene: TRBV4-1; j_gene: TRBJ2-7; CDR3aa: ASSREGGEQY
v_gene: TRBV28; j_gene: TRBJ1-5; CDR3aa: ASSLSGVQPQH
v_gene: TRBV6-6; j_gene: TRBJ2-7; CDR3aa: ASSALTSGGPYEQY
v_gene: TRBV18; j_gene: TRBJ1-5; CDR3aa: ASSPDHGNQPQH
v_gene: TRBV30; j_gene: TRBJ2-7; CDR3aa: AWKQGYEQY
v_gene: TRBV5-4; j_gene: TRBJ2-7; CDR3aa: ASSPPGTESLEQY
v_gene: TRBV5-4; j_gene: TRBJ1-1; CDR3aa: ASSLRGHPRAF
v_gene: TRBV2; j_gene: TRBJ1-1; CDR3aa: ATPGAPLNTEAF
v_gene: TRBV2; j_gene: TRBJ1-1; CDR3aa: ASRNRGGNTEAF
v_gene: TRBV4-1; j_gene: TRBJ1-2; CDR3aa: ASSHRPGTGGAGVRGYT